These T cell receptor beta chains were read from a single sample in a study of radiation and T cells in renal cell carcinoma. Assay used: immunoSEQ multiplex PCR; TCRdb lists only in-frame clones, some missing. The sample shows about 100,000 clones, approximately 80% of them seen only once. The input for sequencing was blood, taken from a patient whose treatment included radiotherapy and nephrectomy. The receptor source for this set is a man aged 55 to 70 with renal cell carcinoma. The CDR3 runs from the conserved cysteine through the conserved F or W. D genes are given only for firm matches. Expanded clones are given a class, and other clones once, few, many or no size at all.

cdr3_aa cdr3_nt clone_size j_call d_call v_call
CASSIRGRAHGYTF TGTGCCAGTAGTATACGGGGCAGGGCCCATGGCTACACCTTC once TRBJ1-2 - TRBV19
CASNPGTVSTDTQYF TGCGCCAGCAACCCCGGGACAGTAAGCACAGATACGCAGTATTTT - TRBJ2-3 TRBD1 TRBV10-2
CASSQVYNSPLHF TGTGCCAGCAGTCAGGTGTATAATTCACCCCTCCACTTT once TRBJ1-6 - TRBV6-6
CASRGPTYNEQFF TGCGCCAGCCGAGGACCAACCTACAATGAGCAGTTCTTC - TRBJ2-1 - TRBV4-1
CASSPGGGVGANVLTF TGTGCCAGCAGCCCCGGCGGGGGAGTGGGGGCCAACGTCCTGACTTTC - TRBJ2-6 TRBD2 TRBV7-9
CASSRPYNEQFF TGTGCCAGCTCGCGCCCCTACAATGAGCAGTTCTTC few TRBJ2-1 - TRBV7-2
CASTKYSGSTYEQYF TGTGCCAGCACCAAGTATAGCGGGAGTACCTACGAGCAGTACTTC - TRBJ2-7 TRBD2 TRBV28
CAWTQNWGKQETQYF TGTGCCTGGACCCAAAACTGGGGGAAACAAGAGACCCAGTACTTC - TRBJ2-5 - TRBV30
CASSFPSGGSTDTQYF TGTGCCAGCAGCTTCCCATCTGGGGGTAGCACAGATACGCAGTATTTT few TRBJ2-3 - TRBV5-4
CASSQSDYGYTF TGTGCCAGCAGCCAATCGGACTATGGCTACACCTTC - TRBJ1-2 - TRBV21-1
CASSFRGLESNEQFF TGTGCCAGCAGCTTCAGAGGCCTCGAATCCAATGAGCAGTTCTTC - TRBJ2-1 - TRBV11-2
CASPEGEGPSNQPQHF TGCGCCAGCCCCGAAGGGGAGGGCCCGAGCAATCAGCCCCAGCATTTT - TRBJ1-5 - TRBV10-1
CASSLDWGATEAFF TGTGCCAGCAGCTTAGACTGGGGGGCTACCGAAGCTTTCTTT - TRBJ1-1 - TRBV7-9
CASSLVATNEKLFF TGTGCCAGCAGTTTGGTCGCAACTAATGAAAAACTGTTTTTT - TRBJ1-4 - TRBV28
CASSVGTSGTNTGELFF TGTGCCAGCAGCGTAGGGACTAGCGGGACTAACACCGGGGAGCTGTTTTTT - TRBJ2-2 TRBD2 TRBV9
CASSAGGITDTQYF TGTGCCAGCAGTGCGGGGGGGATCACAGATACGCAGTATTTT - TRBJ2-3 TRBD2 TRBV2
CASSSGTGGGNGYTF TGTGCCAGCAGTTCCGGGACAGGGGGAGGCAATGGCTACACCTTC - TRBJ1-2 TRBD1 TRBV27
CASSYPGGVGEQFF TGTGCCAGCAGCTACCCCGGTGGGGTGGGTGAGCAGTTCTTC - TRBJ2-1 - TRBV5-4
CASSLTGIDGYTF TGTGCCAGCAGCTTGACAGGGATTGATGGCTACACCTTC - TRBJ1-2 - TRBV5-4
CASSHDRGKDTEAFF TGCGCCAGCAGCCATGACAGGGGTAAGGACACTGAAGCTTTCTTT - TRBJ1-1 TRBD1 TRBV4-1
CASSPERFQETQYF TGTGCCAGCTCACCAGAGCGGTTCCAAGAGACCCAGTACTTC few TRBJ2-5 - TRBV18
CASSLAGTTHEQFF TGTGCCAGCAGCTTAGCAGGGACGACCCATGAGCAGTTCTTC few TRBJ2-1 - TRBV7-9
CASSQERQANSPLHF TGTGCCAGCAGCCAAGAGCGGCAGGCCAATTCACCCCTCCACTTT once TRBJ1-6 - TRBV4-2
CASSLKAGYSYEQYF TGTGCCAGCAGTTTAAAGGCAGGGTACTCCTACGAGCAGTACTTC - TRBJ2-7 - TRBV27
CAIGLVAGVHEQYF TGTGCCATCGGCCTTGTAGCGGGAGTCCACGAGCAGTACTTC - TRBJ2-7 TRBD2 TRBV10-3
CASSSGSEPSSTDTQYF TGCGCCAGCAGCTCCGGGTCGGAACCTTCTAGCACAGATACGCAGTATTTT - TRBJ2-3 - TRBV5-1
CASSLRQGINEQFF TGTGCCAGCAGCTTGAGACAGGGGATTAATGAGCAGTTCTTC - TRBJ2-1 TRBD1 TRBV7-2
CASSLASPTIYEQYF TGTGCCAGCAGCTTAGCTTCCCCCACGATCTACGAGCAGTACTTC - TRBJ2-7 - TRBV7-2
CASSSGKGEEKLFF TGCGCCAGCAGCTCCGGAAAAGGGGAGGAAAAACTGTTTTTT - TRBJ1-4 - TRBV5-1
CASSRRLADRNTGELFF TGCGCCAGCAGCCGCAGACTAGCGGACCGCAACACCGGGGAGCTGTTTTTT - TRBJ2-2 TRBD2 TRBV4-3
CASSLRRGEKLFF TGTGCCAGCAGCTTGAGAAGGGGAGAAAAACTGTTTTTT - TRBJ1-4 - TRBV5-6
CASTSTGRGTDGYTF TGTGCCAGCACCTCAACGGGACGAGGTACTGATGGCTACACCTTC - TRBJ1-2 - TRBV5-4
CSAPGGGEQFF TGCAGTGCTCCAGGGGGAGGGGAGCAGTTCTTC - TRBJ2-1 - TRBV20-1
CASSIDRGAYNEQFF TGTGCCAGCAGCATTGACAGGGGAGCCTACAATGAGCAGTTCTTC - TRBJ2-1 TRBD1 TRBV5-4
CSVDGAGGPLYNEQFF TGCAGCGTTGACGGAGCGGGAGGGCCACTTTACAATGAGCAGTTCTTC - TRBJ2-1 TRBD2 TRBV29-1
CASSVGGANVLTF TGTGCCAGCAGTGTGGGTGGGGCCAACGTCCTGACTTTC - TRBJ2-6 - TRBV2
CASSRGLGGAGEQYF TGTGCCAGCAGCCGTGGTTTGGGGGGCGCGGGCGAGCAGTACTTC - TRBJ2-7 - TRBV5-6
CASSIAWTPNSRSTDTQYF TGTGCCAGTAGTATAGCGTGGACGCCCAACAGCCGAAGCACAGATACGCAGTATTTT - TRBJ2-3 - TRBV19